One and the same sample provided the 15 T cell receptor beta chains below, sequenced in a study of cytomegalovirus exposure and HLA in healthy donors. Amplification used 60 Vbeta primers and 13 Jbeta primers. The protocol was immunoSEQ multiplex PCR, while the TCRdb copy is restricted to in-frame clones and leaves out a portion. The table lists more than 150,000 clones, over 75% of them singletons. The specimen was PBMCs. All receptors derive from a girl younger than two in good health and CMV-seronegative.

The chain joins TRBV9 to TRBJ2-1; 16 nucleotides align to TRBD2. The V and J ends lost 7 bases and 5 bases, in that order; junction bases with no gene match: 12. This CDR3 region has 18 residues. The germline gives CDR1 SGDLS, CDR2 YYNGEE. The CDR3 DNA is TGTGCCAGCCATCGGGGGACTAGCGGGAGGGTCCACGACAATGAGCAGTTCTTC. This translates into CASHRGTSGRVHDNEQFF. Together with reference TRBV9 and TRBJ2-1, the CDR3 gives the full variable domain: DSGVTQTPKHLITATGQRVTLRCSPRSGDLSVYWYQQSLDQGLQFLIQYYNGEERAKGNILERFSAQQFPDLHSELNLSSLELGDSALYFCASHRGTSGRVHDNEQFFGPGTRLTVL.

This chain uses TRBV2 with TRBJ2-1; tentatively, D is TRBD1 (6 bases). Between the trimmed V and J ends, which lost 8 bases and 8 bases, there was a span of 13 bases. The CDR3 extends over 12 amino acids. Per the germline V gene, CDR1 is SNHLY and CDR2 is FYNNEI. CDR3: CASRNREDEQFF. CDR3 bases: TGTGCCAGCCGCAACAGGGAAGATGAGCAGTTCTTC.

The V and J genes are TRBV4-2 and TRBJ2-7; 10 nucleotides match TRBD2. After removal of 5 bases from V and 5 bases from J, the junction contained 9 bases not matched to a gene. CDR3 length: 15 amino acids. The germline gives CDR1 LGHNA, CDR2 YNFKEQ. CDR3: CASSFITSGVNEQYF. CDR3 bases: TGTGCCAGCAGCTTTATTACTAGCGGGGTCAACGAGCAGTACTTC.

The chain has TRBV4-1 and TRBJ2-2; a possible D gene is TRBD1 (5 bases). Germline assignment: CDR1 MGHRA and CDR2 YSYEKL. The CDR3 is made up of 14 amino acids. V was trimmed by 7 bases and J by 6 bases, leaving 15 bases between them. Written as DNA, the CDR3 is TGCGCCAGCAAAAACCCAGGGTTCCCCGGGGAGCTGTTTTTT. This encodes CASKNPGFPGELFF.

This chain uses TRBV7-9 with TRBJ1-4, with TRBD1 matching over 7 bases. The CDR3 extends over 17 amino acids. Losses at the gene ends were 5 bases for V and 0 bases for J; bases not matched to a gene: 9. The germline V gene encodes CDR1 SEHNR and CDR2 FQNEAQ (reference sequence). As DNA, the CDR3 is TGTGCCAGCAGCCAAAGGACAGGCGGAGCAACTAATGAAAAACTGTTTTTT. Translated, it gives CASSQRTGGATNEKLFF.

J is TRBJ2-5 and V is TRBV30, with D unresolved. With the DNA end fitting TRBJ2-7 better, the J assignment may be wrong. There are 12 residues in the CDR3. The germline V gene encodes CDR1 GTSNPN and CDR2 SVGIG (reference sequence). The CDR3 loop reads CAWSVTSYEQYF. The CDR3 region has the DNA TGTGCCTGGAGTGTAACGTCCTACGAGCAGTACTTC.

V is TRBV7-9 and J is TRBJ1-1; D not certain. Germline V CDR1 and CDR2: SEHNR, FQNEAQ (reference sequence). V lost 5 bases to trimming and J lost 7 bases, with 17 bases between them. This CDR3 region has 14 residues. CDR3 amino acids: CASSPTAGSREAFF. The CDR3 DNA follows: TGTGCCAGCAGCCCCACGGCTGGGAGCCGTGAAGCTTTCTTT.

The chain links TRBV18 to TRBJ1-2; D gene unclear. V was pared by 2 bases and J by 5 bases, with 21 bases between. The CDR3 runs 17 residues. Germline CDR1 and CDR2: KGHSH and LQKENI. CDR3 amino acids: CASSPTLDNRLIYGYTF. The CDR3 coding sequence is TGTGCCAGCTCACCAACTCTTGATAATCGATTGATTTATGGCTACACCTTC. The full variable domain, completed using reference TRBV18 and TRBJ1-2, is NAGVMQNPRHLVRRRGQEARLRCSPMKGHSHVYWYRQLPEEGLKFMVYLQKENIIDESGMPKERFSAEFPKEGPSILRIQQVVRGDSAAYFCASSPTLDNRLIYGYTFGSGTRLTVV.

This chain connects TRBV7-8 to TRBJ2-5, with 9 bases aligning to TRBD1. This CDR3 is 16 amino acids long. Germline assignment: CDR1 SGHVS and CDR2 FQNEAQ. V trimming: 2 bases; J trimming: 7 bases; junction bases outside the gene matches: 11. CDR3 coding DNA: TGTGCCAGCAGCTTAACCAGGACAGGGGCGCGTACGACCCAGTACTTC. Its protein is CASSLTRTGARTTQYF.

The J gene is TRBJ1-5, the V gene TRBV30, with TRBD1 identical over 9 bases. The CDR3 sequence is 14 residues long. Germline values: CDR1 GTSNPN, CDR2 SVGIG (reference sequence). V dropped 2 bases and J dropped 4; count of bases not matched to a gene: 3. CDR3 protein: CAWSMGQGNQPQHF. The CDR3 DNA reads TGTGCCTGGAGTATGGGACAGGGAAATCAGCCCCAGCATTTT.

This chain uses TRBV4-2 with TRBJ1-1; D is perhaps TRBD1 (5 bases). Germline lookup yields CDR1 LGHNA and CDR2 YNFKEQ. The CDR3 has 19 residues. Deletions cut 6 bases from V and 6 bases from J, with 32 bases between. The CDR3 nucleotides read TGTGCCAGCAGGAAGGAGGCGGCTATAGGCGGGGCACTACTTTCTGAAGCTTTCTTT. This sequence encodes CASRKEAAIGGALLSEAFF.

This clone was picked up one time. The chain couples TRBV4-1 to TRBJ2-7, with D possibly being TRBD1 (6 bases). CDR3 length: 14 amino acids. V lost 4 bases and J lost 6, with 16 bases in between. Germline V gene sequence: CDR1 MGHRA, CDR2 YSYEKL. The CDR3 spells CASSPKQGSSEQYF. CDR3 bases: TGCGCCAGCAGCCCTAAACAGGGATCGAGCGAGCAGTACTTC.

The count of this clone is one. V and J are TRBV4-1 and TRBJ2-3, with TRBD2 identical over 13 bases. The length of the CDR3 is 15 residues. Germline loops: CDR1 MGHRA, CDR2 YSYEKL. Germline trimming cut 1 base from V and 8 bases from J; bases unmatched to any gene: 3. In DNA, the CDR3 is TGCGCCAGCAGCCAAGGACTAGCGGGGGGAGGTACGCAGTATTTT. Translation gives CASSQGLAGGGTQYF.

This chain links TRBV7-2 with TRBJ2-7; D unresolved. The germline V and J ends were trimmed by 1 base and 6 bases, with 4 bases remaining between them. The CDR3 contains 11 residues. CDR1 SGHTA and CDR2 FQGNSA come from the germline V gene. The CDR3 DNA sequence: TGTGCCAGCAGCTTAGATCTCGAGCAGTACTTC. This encodes CASSLDLEQYF.

This chain links TRBV19 with TRBJ2-7; no clear D gene. Trimming took off 5 bases at V and 5 bases at J, with 16 bases between the two ends. Germline CDR1 is LNHDA and CDR2 is SQIVND (reference sequence). CDR3 length: 14 residues. This CDR3 is CASSPGLVAHEQYF. The CDR3, as DNA: TGTGCCAGTAGTCCGGGTCTAGTGGCGCACGAGCAGTACTTC.